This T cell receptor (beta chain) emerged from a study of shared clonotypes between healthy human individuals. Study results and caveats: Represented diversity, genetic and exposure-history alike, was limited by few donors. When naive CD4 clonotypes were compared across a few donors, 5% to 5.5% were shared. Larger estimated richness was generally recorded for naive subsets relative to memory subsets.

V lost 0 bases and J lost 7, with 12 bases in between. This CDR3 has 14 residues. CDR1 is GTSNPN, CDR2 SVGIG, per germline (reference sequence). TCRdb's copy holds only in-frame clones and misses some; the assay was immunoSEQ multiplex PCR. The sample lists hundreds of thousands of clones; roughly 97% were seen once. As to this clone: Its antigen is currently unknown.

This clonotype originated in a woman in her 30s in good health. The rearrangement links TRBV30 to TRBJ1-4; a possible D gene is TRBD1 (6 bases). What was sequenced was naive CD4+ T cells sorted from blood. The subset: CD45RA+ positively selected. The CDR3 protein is CAWSVQGLGEKLFF. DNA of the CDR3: TGTGCCTGGAGTGTACAGGGTCTGGGTGAAAAACTGTTTTTT.